These T cell receptor beta chains were read from a single sample in a study of post-analysis software for immune sequencing data. TCRdb re-called the PCR reads through MiXCR, storing one row per CDR3 protein. Among about 820,000 distinct CDR3 sequences listed, approximately 50% were seen once. Specimen: blood. These receptors all come from a girl aged 5-17 years with multiple sclerosis. The CDR3 runs from the conserved cysteine through the conserved F or W. The D gene is left open where the match is weak. Rows give clone size only sometimes, using once, few, many, or a class for an expanded clone.

J gene | D gene | clone size | V gene | CDR3 DNA | CDR3 protein
TRBJ2-1 | TRBD1 | - | TRBV29-1 | TGCAGCGCAGACGACACAGGGGCACCCTACAATGAGCAGTTCTTC | CSADDTGAPYNEQFF
TRBJ2-3 | - | - | TRBV11-2 | TGTGCCAGCAGCTTAGTAGGTAGGGGAGATACGCAGTATTTT | CASSLVGRGDTQYF
TRBJ2-4 | TRBD1 | - | TRBV12-3/TRBV12-4 | TGTGCCAGCAACCCCGGGACAGGGAGGAGGGAGCAGTACTTC | CASNPGTGRREQYF
TRBJ2-1 | - | once | TRBV7-2 | TGTGCCAGCAGCTTGTCTCCACCTCCTAGCTACAATGAGCAGTTCTTC | CASSLSPPPSYNEQFF
TRBJ2-7 | TRBD1 | - | TRBV9 | TGTGCCAGCAGCGACCGGGTTGGGACAGGATTAGGCGAGCAGTACTTC | CASSDRVGTGLGEQYF
TRBJ2-7 | - | - | TRBV20-1 | TGCAGTGCTAGCTCGGAGGGCAGGGGAGCCTCCTACGAGCAGTACTTC | CSASSEGRGASYEQYF
TRBJ2-7 | - | - | TRBV27 | TGTGCCAGCAGTTTTTGGGCAGGTGGCGAGCAGTACTTC | CASSFWAGGEQYF
TRBJ2-3 | TRBD1 | - | TRBV5-1 | TGCGCCAGCAGCTTGGGACAGGGCTTTAGCACAGATACGCAGTATTTT | CASSLGQGFSTDTQYF
TRBJ2-5 | - | - | TRBV6-1 | TGTGCCAGCAGGCTGGGACAAGAGACCCAGTACTTC | CASRLGQETQYF
TRBJ2-5 | - | - | TRBV12-3/TRBV12-4 | TGTGCCAGCTGCCAGGGTGGGGGTTCCTCGGAGACCCAGTACTTC | CASCQGGGSSETQYF
TRBJ2-5 | TRBD1 | - | TRBV5-1 | TGCGCCAGCAGCTCCGGGGACAGGGGCCAAGAGACCCAGTACTTC | CASSSGDRGQETQYF
TRBJ2-1 | TRBD1 | - | TRBV9 | TGTGCCAGCAGCGTCGGACAGGGGGCGAGATACAATGAGCAGTTCTTC | CASSVGQGARYNEQFF
TRBJ2-1 | TRBD2 | - | TRBV12-3/TRBV12-4 | TGTGCCAGCAGTAAGCGGGAGGGCCTCTACAATGAGCAGTTCTTC | CASSKREGLYNEQFF
TRBJ2-2 | - | - | TRBV20-1 | TGCAGTGCTAGACAGGCACTGAACACCGGGGAGCTGTTTTTT | CSARQALNTGELFF
TRBJ2-5 | TRBD1 | few | TRBV5-1 | TGCGCCAGCAGGGGACAGGGGGCGGAGACCCAGTACTTC | CASRGQGAETQYF
TRBJ2-7 | - | - | TRBV5-1 | TGCGCCAGCAGCTTACACCTCGACAGGACCGACGAGCAGTACTTC | CASSLHLDRTDEQYF
TRBJ2-1 | TRBD1 | - | TRBV6-5 | TGTGCCAGCAGTTGGGGGGACAGGGTGCGTGAGCAGTTCTTC | CASSWGDRVREQFF
TRBJ2-1 | - | - | TRBV29-1 | TGCAGCGGTGAAAGGTCATTAGGTGGCGAGCAGTTCTTC | CSGERSLGGEQFF
TRBJ2-7 | - | - | TRBV5-1 | TGCGCCAGCAGCCAGGGCGGCCGCCTGGGGACCTACGAGCAGTACTTC | CASSQGGRLGTYEQYF
TRBJ2-1 | TRBD2 | - | TRBV25-1 | TGTGCCAGCGTGGAAGCGGGAGCATACAATGAGCAGTTCTTC | CASVEAGAYNEQFF
TRBJ2-3 | - | - | TRBV20-1 | TGCAGTGCTAGAGAGGAGGGAGGCCCGAGCACAGATACGCAGTATTTT | CSAREEGGPSTDTQYF
TRBJ2-1 | TRBD1 | once | TRBV19 | TGTGCCACCCGGGACAGAACCTACAATGAGCAGTTCTTC | CATRDRTYNEQFF
TRBJ2-7 | TRBD1 | - | TRBV2 | TGTGCCAGCAGGAGCACAGGGGCAGCCTACGAGCAGTACTTC | CASRSTGAAYEQYF
TRBJ2-5 | - | - | TRBV7-3 | TGTGCCAGCAGCTTAGACGTAGGGGAGACCCAGTACTTC | CASSLDVGETQYF
TRBJ1-6 | - | many | TRBV7-2 | TGTGCCAGCAGTTTGGACAGAGGTTCACCCCTCCACTTT | CASSLDRGSPLHF
TRBJ2-4 | - | - | TRBV20-1 | TGCAGTGCTAGGGGGGCTAGCTCGGCCAAAAACATTCAGTACTTC | CSARGASSAKNIQYF
TRBJ2-6 | - | - | TRBV10-3 | TGTGCCATCAGTGTGTGGGTCTTCTCTGGGGCCAACATCCTGACTTTC | CAISVWVFSGANILTF
TRBJ2-7 | - | - | TRBV7-2 | TGTGCCAGCAGCTTAGAAGCGCTGAGCTCCTACGAGCAGTACTTC | CASSLEALSSYEQYF
TRBJ2-1 | - | - | TRBV9 | TGTGCCAGCAGCGTAGAAGGACAGCCTACCTACAATGAGCAGTTCTTC | CASSVEGQPTYNEQFF
TRBJ2-7 | - | - | TRBV6-5 | TGTGCCAGCAGCCGGACCAGAGCATCCTACGAGCAGTACTTC | CASSRTRASYEQYF
TRBJ2-7 | - | - | TRBV6-6 | TGTGCCAGCAGTTACTCCCAGGGGAGTACCCTCGAGCAGTACTTC | CASSYSQGSTLEQYF
TRBJ1-2 | TRBD1 | few | TRBV20-1 | TGCAGTGCTAGAGGACAGGGACTGAAAACCTATGGCTACACCTTC | CSARGQGLKTYGYTF
TRBJ2-5 | TRBD1 | - | TRBV20-1 | TGCAGTGCTCTAAGGGGGCAGGTTGAGACCCAGTACTTC | CSALRGQVETQYF
TRBJ1-5 | TRBD1 | once | TRBV5-1 | TGCGCCAGCAGCCGGGACAGCCCAAATCAGCCCCAGCATTTT | CASSRDSPNQPQHF
TRBJ2-1 | TRBD2 | - | TRBV20-1 | TGCAGTGCCCCCACATCTAGCGGGGGGGTGAATGAGCAGTTCTTC | CSAPTSSGGVNEQFF
TRBJ2-3 | - | - | TRBV3-1 | TGTGCCAGCAGCCAAGCAGGTAGTAATACGCAGTATTTT | CASSQAGSNTQYF
TRBJ2-7 | - | - | TRBV20-1 | - | CSARLGGLEREQYF
TRBJ2-3 | - | - | TRBV29-1 | TGCAGCGGGGGGAACACAGATACGCAGTATTTT | CSGGNTDTQYF
TRBJ2-5 | TRBD1 | - | TRBV5-1 | TGCGCCAGCCGTCTACAGGGGGCAGAGACCCAGTACTTC | CASRLQGAETQYF
TRBJ2-1 | - | - | TRBV5-1 | TGCGCCAGCAGCTTGGCCGGGGGGCGCGGGAGTTACAATGAGCAGTTCTTC | CASSLAGGRGSYNEQFF
TRBJ2-1 | TRBD2 | - | TRBV12-5 | TGTGCTAGTGTCCCCCCAGGCGGGAGGGTCTATGAGCAGTTCTTC | CASVPPGGRVYEQFF
TRBJ2-5 | - | few | TRBV7-2 | TGTGCCAGCAGCCCGCCTAAGGGGTACGAGACCCAGTACTTC | CASSPPKGYETQYF
TRBJ2-4 | - | - | TRBV4-2 | TGTGCCAGCAGCCAAGATGGCAGGGAGACTATTCAGTACTTC | CASSQDGRETIQYF
TRBJ1-2 | - | few | TRBV29-1 | TGCAGCGTTGTTGTCGGCAGGGGAATTGGTGGCTACACCTTC | CSVVVGRGIGGYTF
TRBJ2-7 | - | - | TRBV2 | TGTGCCAGCAGTGATCTGGGGACGGGCGACGAGCAGTACTTC | CASSDLGTGDEQYF
TRBJ2-1 | TRBD2 | - | TRBV5-1 | TGCGCCAGCTTAGGGTTGAGCGGGGGGGACTACGATGAGCAGTTCTTC | CASLGLSGGDYDEQFF
TRBJ2-7 | - | - | TRBV29-1 | TGCAGCGCCCTAGGGGGGATTAACTACGAGCAGTACTTC | CSALGGINYEQYF
TRBJ2-3 | - | few | TRBV5-1 | TGCGCCAGCAGCGTGGGCAGTTTAGACACAGATACGCAGTATTTT | CASSVGSLDTDTQYF
TRBJ1-2 | - | - | TRBV5-1 | TGCGCCAGCAGCTTGGCCGGACAGCCCTCTGACTATGGCTACACCTTC | CASSLAGQPSDYGYTF